This T cell receptor (beta chain) was identified during a study of T-cell memory formation after mild COVID-19. TCRdb fed the 5' RACE reads into MiXCR, producing one record per CDR3 protein. The profile shows approximately 570,000 distinct CDR3 sequences, more than 15% of them singletons. V was cut by 6 bases and J by 4 bases, with 12 bases left in between. There are 13 residues in the CDR3. Germline CDR1 is SGHVS and CDR2 is FQNEAQ. This clonotype came up a few times. The chain employs TRBV7-8 and TRBJ1-1, with a weak D call TRBD1 (5 bases). The TCR comes from an adult woman who had mild COVID-19 (a few samples of this study predate the infection). Cell type and time point are not known. Sequenced sample: PBMCs or a T cell subset sorted from them (not recorded which). The CDR3 DNA reads as TGTGCCAGCAGTGCAGGTAGGGGCACTGAAGCTTTCTTT. Encoded protein: CASSAGRGTEAFF.